Sequencing of this T cell receptor (beta chain) was carried out in a study of cytomegalovirus exposure and HLA in healthy donors. The CDR3 spans 14 residues. The V segment lost 1 base and the J segment 3 bases; nucleotides outside the gene matches: 5. The germline V gene encodes CDR1 GTSNPN and CDR2 SVGIG (reference sequence). The study ran its PCR with 60 Vbeta and 13 Jbeta primers. Measured with immunoSEQ multiplex PCR; TCRdb has only the in-frame clones, and not every one. The sample contains approximately 150,000 clones, about 80% of which appear only once. This TCR was recovered from a young man in good health and CMV-seronegative. Sequenced input: PBMCs. V gene TRBV30 combines with J gene TRBJ2-5; 7 bases are shared with TRBD2. CDR3 region: CAWSATSRKETQYF. The CDR3 coding sequence is TGTGCCTGGAGTGCGACTAGCCGCAAAGAGACCCAGTACTTC. Together with reference TRBV30 and TRBJ2-5, the CDR3 gives the full variable domain: SQTIHQWPATLVQPVGSPLSLECTVEGTSNPNLYWYRQAAGRGLQLLFYSVGIGQISSEVPQNLSASRPQDRQFILSSKKLLLSDSGFYLCAWSATSRKETQYFGPGTRLLVL.